The 15 T cell receptor beta chains below come from one sample, sequenced in a study of shared clonotypes between healthy human individuals (dated by TCRdb to 2019 to 2021). The library was produced with the immunoSEQ multiplex PCR assay. The clones in this table, taken by TCRdb from immuneACCESS, are in-frame only. Not every clone is retained; where verified, under half of the shortfall comes from an unresolved V gene, and the cause of the rest is unknown. The sample records about 2.3 million clones, over 85% of which are singletons. The top ten clones comprise about 0.41% of the sample. Sequenced input: naive CD4+ T cells from PBMCs. The sample's cell subset or site label, decoded: CD45RA+ positively selected. Receptor source: a man younger than 35 in good health. Some clones in this sample may be carry-over from other donors' samples.

This clone has a single count. The rearrangement links TRBV18 to TRBJ1-4; no clear D. The CDR3 consists of 14 residues. V lost 2 bases and J 2 bases, leaving 6 bases between the germline ends. Germline loops: CDR1 KGHSH, CDR2 LQKENI. CDR3 in DNA: TGTGCCAGCTCACCAATGGCCACTAATGAAAAACTGTTTTTT. Protein: CASSPMATNEKLFF.

This sequence joins TRBV13 and TRBJ2-6; D possibly uses TRBD1 or TRBD2 (5 bases each). CDR1 and CDR2 from the germline V gene are PRHDT and FYEKMQ (reference sequence). The V end lost 6 bases, the J end lost 1 base, and 22 bases lay between the germline ends. The CDR3 loop spans 19 amino acids. For the CDR3, the DNA is TGTGCCAGCAGTGGGGGTGGTGGGTACCCCTTATCTGGGGCCAACGTCCTGACTTTC. This encodes CASSGGGGYPLSGANVLTF.

V is TRBV4-3 and J is TRBJ1-2; 10 bases are shared with TRBD1. The CDR3 has 16 amino acids. V lost 2 bases to trimming and J lost 3 bases; unmatched junction nucleotides: 6. CDR1 and CDR2 (germline): LGHNA, YSLEER. In DNA form, the CDR3 reads TGCGCCAGCAGCCAACTCCGGGACAGGGGATACTATGGCTACACCTTC. The encoded protein is CASSQLRDRGYYGYTF.

J is TRBJ2-5 and V is TRBV28; D perhaps matches TRBD1 (6 bases). V was clipped by 5 bases and J by 4 bases, with 20 bases between them. CDR3 length: 16 amino acids. Per germline, CDR1 MDHEN and CDR2 SYDVKM. The CDR3 sequence is CASSPNRDLVRETQYF. In DNA, the CDR3 is TGTGCCAGCAGTCCCAACAGGGACCTTGTCCGAGAGACCCAGTACTTC.

This clone has only one observation. The V and J genes are TRBV7-2 and TRBJ1-2; D not certain. In germline, CDR1 is SGHTA, CDR2 FQGNSA. V was cut by 2 bases and J by 1 base, with 8 bases left in between. The CDR3 is made up of 14 amino acids. The CDR3 nucleotides are TGTGCCAGCAGCTTAACACCCAGTAACTATGGCTACACCTTC. This translates into CASSLTPSNYGYTF.

This clone was seen only once. The chain combines TRBV29-1 with TRBJ2-1, with D possibly TRBD2 on 6 matching bases. Trimming pared 7 bases from V and 4 bases from J, leaving 17 bases between. This CDR3 region has 14 residues. The germline V gene has CDR1 SQVTM and CDR2 ANQGSEA. The CDR3 region is CSALAAGPYNEQFF. In DNA form, the CDR3 reads TGCAGCGCCTTAGCGGCAGGCCCTTACAATGAGCAGTTCTTC.

The CDR3 coding sequence is TGTGCCAGCAGCTCACGACAGGGGAACGACGAGCAGTACTTC. This gives the protein CASSSRQGNDEQYF. This chain uses TRBV7-2 with TRBJ2-7, with 8 nucleotides matching TRBD1. The CDR3 is 14 amino acids. The junction had 7 bases not matched to a gene; V was cut back by 4 bases and J by 5 bases. Per germline, CDR1 SGHTA and CDR2 FQGNSA.

J is TRBJ2-7 and V is TRBV27; no firm D call. This CDR3 region has 16 residues. Trimming removed 1 base from V and 3 bases from J, with 16 bases in between. Germline V gene sequence: CDR1 MNHEY, CDR2 SMNVEV (reference sequence). The CDR3 loop reads CASSLWRRDKLYEQYF. For the CDR3, the DNA is TGTGCCAGCAGTTTATGGCGTCGAGACAAACTCTACGAGCAGTACTTC.

The chain is built from TRBV27 and TRBJ1-2; 7 bases map to TRBD1. Germline values: CDR1 MNHEY, CDR2 SMNVEV (reference sequence). J was trimmed by 4 bases and V by 3 bases; bases with no gene match: 2. This CDR3 spans 13 amino acids. The CDR3 coding sequence is TGTGCCAGCAGTTTTGCAGGGGGCTATGGCTACACCTTC. It translates to CASSFAGGYGYTF.

The chain carries TRBV6-5 and TRBJ2-2; D is possibly TRBD1 or TRBD2 (5 bases each). Germline assignment: CDR1 MNHEY and CDR2 SVGAGI. This CDR3 region has 12 residues. V lost 8 bases and J lost 6, with 10 bases in between. CDR3 in DNA: TGTGCCAGCCGGGGCTGGGCCGGGGAGCTGTTTTTT. Translating gives CASRGWAGELFF.

This clone was detected only once. The rearrangement uses TRBV29-1 and TRBJ2-6; possibly TRBD2 for D (5 bases). V was trimmed by 6 bases and J by 9 bases, leaving 15 bases between them. This CDR3 has 13 residues. Germline CDR1 reads SQVTM; CDR2 reads ANQGSEA. Written as DNA, the CDR3 is TGCAGCGTGAAAACACTAGTTGGCAACGTCCTGACTTTC. It encodes CSVKTLVGNVLTF.

The chain has TRBV13 and TRBJ1-1; 7 nucleotides align to TRBD1. CDR1 and CDR2 from the germline V gene are PRHDT and FYEKMQ (reference sequence). This CDR3 contains 13 residues. V lost 5 bases to trimming and J lost 4 bases; unmatched junction nucleotides: 4. CDR3 coding DNA: TGTGCCAGCAGCCCCAGGGGGGTCACTGAAGCTTTCTTT. Translation: CASSPRGVTEAFF. The whole variable domain, filled in from reference TRBV13 and TRBJ1-1, reads AAGVIQSPRHLIKEKRETATLKCYPIPRHDTVYWYQQGPGQDPQFLISFYEKMQSDKGSIPDRFSAQQFSDYHSELNMSSLELGDSALYFCASSPRGVTEAFFGQGTRLTVV.

The V gene is TRBV5-6, the J gene TRBJ1-3, with D tentatively TRBD1 (5 bases). V gave up 8 bases and J gave up 3 bases, with 15 bases separating them. CDR3 length: 14 residues. The germline gives CDR1 SGHDT, CDR2 YYEEEE. In DNA form, the CDR3 reads TGTGCCAGAACGGCAGGGCTCGGTGGAAACACCATATATTTT. It specifies CARTAGLGGNTIYF. The full variable domain, rest sourced from reference TRBV5-6 and TRBJ1-3, is DAGVTQSPTHLIKTRGQQVTLRCSPKSGHDTVSWYQQALGQGPQFIFQYYEEEERQRGNFPDRFSGHQFPNYSSELNVNALLLGDSALYLCARTAGLGGNTIYFGEGSWLTVV.

The chain has TRBV2 and TRBJ1-4; possible D gene TRBD1, 6 bases. This CDR3 contains 14 residues. Per germline, CDR1 SNHLY and CDR2 FYNNEI. Trimming cost V 1 base and J 10 bases, with 13 bases left between them. The CDR3 loop reads CASSEVLDSGKLFF. CDR3 DNA: TGTGCCAGCAGTGAAGTTTTGGACAGTGGAAAACTGTTTTTT.

This chain joins TRBV28 and TRBJ1-3; 8 positions agree with TRBD1. Germline lookup yields CDR1 MDHEN and CDR2 SYDVKM. This CDR3 has 17 amino acids. J gave up 0 bases and V 3 bases, and 7 bases lay outside the gene matches. The CDR3 loop is CASSLAGGVRSGNTIYF. The CDR3 nucleotides read TGTGCCAGCAGTTTGGCAGGGGGCGTACGCTCTGGAAACACCATATATTTT.